Given below is one TCR beta chain in context. Its antigen is not known. Assay used: immunoSEQ multiplex PCR; TCRdb lists only in-frame clones, some missing. The data show more than 70,000 clones, about 86% seen once. V shed 1 base, J shed 6 bases, and the junction held 8 bases outside the gene matches. Germline V CDR1 and CDR2: LGHNT, FRNRAP. The CDR3 loop spans 16 amino acids. The data derive from a study of lymphopenia after photon versus proton radiotherapy. Regarding the study as a whole: Survival link was tested only in deceased patients; proton benefit remains a possibility. After lymphocyte nadir, photon-treated repertoires showed oligoclonal expansion, especially CD8+ Temra. In patients who died, overall survival fell as post-nadir TCR diversity dropped more. Photon-treated patients lost naive T cells and TCR diversity; proton-treated stayed stable.

The source material was peripheral blood, sampled from a patient treated with proton-based radiotherapy. The gene calls are TRBV12-5 and TRBJ2-1; 8 nucleotides line up with TRBD2. The TCR comes from a man aged 55-75 years with pancreatic cancer. CDR3 nucleotide sequence: TGTGCTAGTGGTTTGGCAAGCGGGAGTCTGGGCAATGAGCAGTTCTTC. Protein sequence: CASGLASGSLGNEQFF. The full variable domain, completed using reference TRBV12-5 and TRBJ2-1, is DARVTQTPRHKVTEMGQEVTMRCQPILGHNTVFWYRQTMMQGLELLAYFRNRAPLDDSGMPKDRFSAEMPDATLATLKIQPSEPRDSAVYFCASGLASGSLGNEQFFGPGTRLTVL.